This T cell receptor beta chain was sequenced for a study of cytomegalovirus exposure and HLA in healthy donors. General study findings and limits: Apart from CMV serostatus, no immune exposure information was available. With later analysis, a missense DCLRE1C variant became linked to TCR beta V- and J-gene trimming.

The V and J ends lost 1 base and 1 base, in that order; junction bases with no gene match: 3. The CDR3 runs 16 residues. CDR1 and CDR2 from the germline V gene are SGHNT and YENEEA. Vbeta (60) and Jbeta (13) primers were used in the PCR. Generated by immunoSEQ multiplex PCR, the TCRdb table keeps only in-frame clones and is missing some. The sample holds tens of thousands of clones, around 80% seen once. Concerning this clone itself: Its antigen is undetermined.

The sample was PBMCs. The J gene is TRBJ2-2, the V gene TRBV11-3; TRBD2 agrees at 7 bases. The receptor was isolated from a man aged 25-40 years in good health and CMV-seronegative. The CDR3 sequence is CASSLASGMNTGELFF. The DNA for the CDR3 is TGTGCCAGCAGCTTAGCCAGCGGGATGAACACCGGGGAGCTGTTTTTT. The entire variable domain, with the rest obtained from reference TRBV11-3 and TRBJ2-2, is as follows: EAGVVQSPRYKIIEKKQPVAFWCNPISGHNTLYWYLQNLGQGPELLIRYENEEAVDDSQLPKDRFSAERLKGVDSTLKIQPAELGDSAVYLCASSLASGMNTGELFFGEGSRLTVL.